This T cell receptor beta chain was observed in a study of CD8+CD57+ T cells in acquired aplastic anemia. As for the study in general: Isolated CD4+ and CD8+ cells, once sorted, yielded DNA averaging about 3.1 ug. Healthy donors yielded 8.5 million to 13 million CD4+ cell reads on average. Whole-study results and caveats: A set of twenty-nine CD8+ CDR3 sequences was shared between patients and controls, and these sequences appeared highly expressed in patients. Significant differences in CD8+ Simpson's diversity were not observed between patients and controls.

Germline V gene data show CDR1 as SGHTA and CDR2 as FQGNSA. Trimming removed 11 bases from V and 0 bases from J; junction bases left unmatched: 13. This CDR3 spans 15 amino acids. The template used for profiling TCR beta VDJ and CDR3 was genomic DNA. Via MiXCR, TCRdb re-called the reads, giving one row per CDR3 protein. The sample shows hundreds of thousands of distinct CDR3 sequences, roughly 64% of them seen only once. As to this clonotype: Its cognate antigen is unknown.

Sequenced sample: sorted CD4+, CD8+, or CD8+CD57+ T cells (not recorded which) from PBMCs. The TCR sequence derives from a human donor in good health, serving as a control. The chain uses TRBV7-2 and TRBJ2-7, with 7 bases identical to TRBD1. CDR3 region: CAGGRTGEGSYEQYF. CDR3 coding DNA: TGTGCCGGCGGCCGAACAGGGGAAGGCTCCTACGAGCAGTACTTC.